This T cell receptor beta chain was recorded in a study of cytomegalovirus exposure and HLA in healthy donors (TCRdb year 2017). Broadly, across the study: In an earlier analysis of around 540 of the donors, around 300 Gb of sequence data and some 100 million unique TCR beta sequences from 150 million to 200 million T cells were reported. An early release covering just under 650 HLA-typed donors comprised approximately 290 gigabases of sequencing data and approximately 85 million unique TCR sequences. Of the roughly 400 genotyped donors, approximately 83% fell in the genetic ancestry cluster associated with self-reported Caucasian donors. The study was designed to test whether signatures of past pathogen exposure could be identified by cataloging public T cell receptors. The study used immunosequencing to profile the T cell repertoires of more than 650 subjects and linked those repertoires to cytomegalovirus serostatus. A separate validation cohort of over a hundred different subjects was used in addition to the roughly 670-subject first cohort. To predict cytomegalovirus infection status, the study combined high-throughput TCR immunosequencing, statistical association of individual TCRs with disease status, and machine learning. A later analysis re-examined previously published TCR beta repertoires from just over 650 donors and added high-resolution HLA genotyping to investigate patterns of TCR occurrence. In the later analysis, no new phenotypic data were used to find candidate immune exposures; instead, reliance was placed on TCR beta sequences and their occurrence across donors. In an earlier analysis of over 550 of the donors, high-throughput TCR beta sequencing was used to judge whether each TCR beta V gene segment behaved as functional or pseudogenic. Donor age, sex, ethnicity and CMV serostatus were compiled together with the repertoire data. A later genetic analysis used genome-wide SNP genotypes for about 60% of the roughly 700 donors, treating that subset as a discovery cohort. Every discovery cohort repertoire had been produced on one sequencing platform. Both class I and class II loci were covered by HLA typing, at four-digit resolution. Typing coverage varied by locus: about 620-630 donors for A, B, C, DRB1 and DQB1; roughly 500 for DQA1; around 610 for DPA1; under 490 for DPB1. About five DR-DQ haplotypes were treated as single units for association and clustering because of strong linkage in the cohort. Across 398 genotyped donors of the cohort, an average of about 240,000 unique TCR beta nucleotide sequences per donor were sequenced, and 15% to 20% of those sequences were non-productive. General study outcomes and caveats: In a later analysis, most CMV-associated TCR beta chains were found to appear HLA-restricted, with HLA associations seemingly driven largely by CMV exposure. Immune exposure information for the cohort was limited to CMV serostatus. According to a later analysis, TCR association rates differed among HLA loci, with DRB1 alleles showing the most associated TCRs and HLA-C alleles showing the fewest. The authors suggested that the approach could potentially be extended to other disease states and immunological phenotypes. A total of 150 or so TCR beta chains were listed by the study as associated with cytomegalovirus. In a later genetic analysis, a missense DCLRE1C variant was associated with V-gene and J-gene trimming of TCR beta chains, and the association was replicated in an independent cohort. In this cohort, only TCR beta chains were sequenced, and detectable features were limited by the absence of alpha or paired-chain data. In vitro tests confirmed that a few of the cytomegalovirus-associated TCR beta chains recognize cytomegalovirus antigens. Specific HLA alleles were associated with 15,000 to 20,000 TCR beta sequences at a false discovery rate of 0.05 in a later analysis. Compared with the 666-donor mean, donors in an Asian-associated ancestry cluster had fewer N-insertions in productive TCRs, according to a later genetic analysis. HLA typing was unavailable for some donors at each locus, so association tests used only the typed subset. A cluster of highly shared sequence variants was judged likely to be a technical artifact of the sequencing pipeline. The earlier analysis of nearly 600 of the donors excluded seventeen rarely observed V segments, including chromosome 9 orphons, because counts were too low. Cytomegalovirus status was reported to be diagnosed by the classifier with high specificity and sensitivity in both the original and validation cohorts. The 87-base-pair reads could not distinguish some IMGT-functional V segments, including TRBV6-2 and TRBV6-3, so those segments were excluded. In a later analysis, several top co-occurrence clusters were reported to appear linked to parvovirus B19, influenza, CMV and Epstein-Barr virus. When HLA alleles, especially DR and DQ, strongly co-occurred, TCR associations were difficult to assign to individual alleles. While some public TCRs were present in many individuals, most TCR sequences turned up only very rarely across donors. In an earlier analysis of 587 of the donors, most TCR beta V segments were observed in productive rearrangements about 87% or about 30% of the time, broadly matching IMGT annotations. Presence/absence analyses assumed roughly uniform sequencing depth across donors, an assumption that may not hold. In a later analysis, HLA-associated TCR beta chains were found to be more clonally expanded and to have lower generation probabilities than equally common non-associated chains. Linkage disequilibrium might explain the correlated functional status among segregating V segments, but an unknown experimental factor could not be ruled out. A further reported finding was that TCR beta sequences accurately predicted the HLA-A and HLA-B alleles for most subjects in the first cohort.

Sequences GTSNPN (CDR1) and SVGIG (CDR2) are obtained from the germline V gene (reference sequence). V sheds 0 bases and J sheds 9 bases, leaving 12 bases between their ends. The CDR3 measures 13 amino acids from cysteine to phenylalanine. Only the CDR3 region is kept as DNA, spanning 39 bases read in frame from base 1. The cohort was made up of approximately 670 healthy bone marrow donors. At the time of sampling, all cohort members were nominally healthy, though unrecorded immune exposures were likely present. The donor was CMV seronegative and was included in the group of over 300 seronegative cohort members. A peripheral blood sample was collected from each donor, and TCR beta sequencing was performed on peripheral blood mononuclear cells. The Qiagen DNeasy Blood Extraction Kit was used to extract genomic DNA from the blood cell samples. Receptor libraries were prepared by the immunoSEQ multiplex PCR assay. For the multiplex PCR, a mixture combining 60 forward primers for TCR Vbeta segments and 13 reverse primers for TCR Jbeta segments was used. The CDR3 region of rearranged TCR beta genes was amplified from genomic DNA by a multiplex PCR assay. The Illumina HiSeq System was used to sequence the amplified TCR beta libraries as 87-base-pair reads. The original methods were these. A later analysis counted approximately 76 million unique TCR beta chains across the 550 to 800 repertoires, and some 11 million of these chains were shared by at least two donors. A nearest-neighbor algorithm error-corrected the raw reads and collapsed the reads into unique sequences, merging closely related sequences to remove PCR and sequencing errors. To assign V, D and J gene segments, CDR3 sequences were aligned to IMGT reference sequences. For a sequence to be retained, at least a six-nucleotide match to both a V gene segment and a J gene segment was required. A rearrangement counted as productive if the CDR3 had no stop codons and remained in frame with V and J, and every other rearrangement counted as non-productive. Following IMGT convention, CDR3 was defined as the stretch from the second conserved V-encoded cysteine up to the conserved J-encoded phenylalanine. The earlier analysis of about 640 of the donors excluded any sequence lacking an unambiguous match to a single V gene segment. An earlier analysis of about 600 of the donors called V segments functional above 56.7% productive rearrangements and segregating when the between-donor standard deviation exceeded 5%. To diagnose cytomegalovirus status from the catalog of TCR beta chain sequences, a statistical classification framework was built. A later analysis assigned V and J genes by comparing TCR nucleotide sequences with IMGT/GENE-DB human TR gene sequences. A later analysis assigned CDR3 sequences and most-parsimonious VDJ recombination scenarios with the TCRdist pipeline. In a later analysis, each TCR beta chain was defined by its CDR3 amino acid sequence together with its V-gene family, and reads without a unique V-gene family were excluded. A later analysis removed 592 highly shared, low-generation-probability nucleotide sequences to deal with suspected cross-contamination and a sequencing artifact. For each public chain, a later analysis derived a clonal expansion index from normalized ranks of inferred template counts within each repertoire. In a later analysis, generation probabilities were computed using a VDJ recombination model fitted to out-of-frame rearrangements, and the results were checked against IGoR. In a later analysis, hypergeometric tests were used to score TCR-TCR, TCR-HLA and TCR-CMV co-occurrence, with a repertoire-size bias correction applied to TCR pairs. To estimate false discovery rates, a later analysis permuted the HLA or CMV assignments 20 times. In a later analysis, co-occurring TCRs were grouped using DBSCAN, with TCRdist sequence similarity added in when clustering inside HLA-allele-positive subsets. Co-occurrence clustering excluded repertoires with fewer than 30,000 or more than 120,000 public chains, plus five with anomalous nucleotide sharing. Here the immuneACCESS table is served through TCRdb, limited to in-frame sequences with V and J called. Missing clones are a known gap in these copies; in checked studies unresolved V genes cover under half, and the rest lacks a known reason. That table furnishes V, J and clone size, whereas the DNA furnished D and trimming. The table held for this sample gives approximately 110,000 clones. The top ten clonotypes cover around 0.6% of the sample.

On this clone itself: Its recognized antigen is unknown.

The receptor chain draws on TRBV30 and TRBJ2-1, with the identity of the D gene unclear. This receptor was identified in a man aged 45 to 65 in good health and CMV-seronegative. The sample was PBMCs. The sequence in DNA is TGTGCCTGGAGTGTAGAAGTCTCCGGTGAGCAGTTCTTC. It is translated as CAWSVEVSGEQFF.